The 11 T cell receptor beta chains presented below share a single source sample, sequenced in a study of cytomegalovirus exposure and HLA in healthy donors. PCR primers comprised 60 Vbeta and 13 Jbeta primers. Assay: immunoSEQ multiplex PCR; the TCRdb copy retains only in-frame clones and omits some. The top ten hold 1% to 1.5% of the sample, which has 100,000 to 150,000 clones, 75% to 85% seen once. The sample was PBMCs. These receptor sequences come from a girl aged 2 to 9 in good health and CMV-seronegative.

The chain is built from TRBV9 and TRBJ2-1; D possibly corresponds to TRBD1 (7 bases). This CDR3 has 15 residues. Germline assignment: CDR1 SGDLS and CDR2 YYNGEE. Trimming cost V 3 bases and J 7 bases, with 17 bases left between them. CDR3 in DNA: TGTGCCAGCAGCGGTTCAGGAGGGGGCTGGAATGAGCAGTTCTTC. Translation: CASSGSGGGWNEQFF.

The CDR3 DNA sequence: TGTGCCATAGGCAAACAGAGATTTTCCTACGAGCAGTACTTC. This translates into CAIGKQRFSYEQYF. V and J are TRBV10-3 and TRBJ2-7; D is ambiguous. This CDR3 spans 14 amino acids. V was clipped by 9 bases and J by 1 base, with 16 bases between them. The germline V gene has CDR1 ENHRY and CDR2 SYGVKD.

The rearrangement links TRBV6-5 to TRBJ2-7, with TRBD1 identical over 8 bases. With V trimmed by 5 bases and J by 2 bases, 5 bases remained unmatched. The germline CDR1 and CDR2 sequences are MNHEY and SVGAGI. CDR3 length equals 14 residues. This chain's CDR3 is CASSTRDRTYEQYF. DNA of the CDR3: TGTGCCAGCAGTACACGGGACAGGACCTACGAGCAGTACTTC.

The gene calls are TRBV27 and TRBJ2-2; D unclear. Trimming cost V 6 bases and J 8 bases, with 7 bases left between them. The CDR3 spans 11 residues. The germline V gene has CDR1 MNHEY and CDR2 SMNVEV (reference sequence). The CDR3 region is CASSAWGELFF. The CDR3 DNA reads TGTGCCAGCAGCGCGTGGGGGGAGCTGTTTTTT.

This clone has a handful of counts. The V call is TRBV6-4, the J call TRBJ2-3, with 10 bases fitting TRBD2. V shed 0 bases, J shed 7 bases, and the junction held 7 bases outside the gene matches. The germline V gene has CDR1 MRHNA and CDR2 SNTAGT. CDR3 length: 16 amino acids. CDR3: CASSDSASGGAHTQYF. Written as DNA, the CDR3 is TGTGCCAGCAGTGACTCGGCAAGCGGGGGGGCTCATACGCAGTATTTT.

This clone was seen just once. The V call is TRBV11-1, the J call TRBJ2-5, with 14 bases lining up with TRBD2. The ends lost 5 bases at V and 0 bases at J; junction bases unmatched: 2. The CDR3 loop spans 16 amino acids. The germline gives CDR1 SGHAT, CDR2 FQDESV (reference sequence). DNA of the CDR3: TGTGCCAGCAGCCCGGGACTAGCGGGGGACCAAGAGACCCAGTACTTC. It is translated as CASSPGLAGDQETQYF.

This chain connects TRBV19 to TRBJ1-5; 10 nucleotides match TRBD1. Germline CDR1 LNHDA, CDR2 SQIVND (reference sequence). This CDR3 is built from 16 residues. Losses at the gene ends were 9 bases for V and 0 bases for J; bases not matched to a gene: 8. CDR3 nucleotides: TGTGCCAGCGGGACAGGGGCACCGTATAGCAATCAGCCCCAGCATTTT. The encoded protein is CASGTGAPYSNQPQHF.

The J gene is TRBJ2-6, the V gene TRBV6-4; TRBD2 matches 8 bases. The CDR3 spans 17 residues. Trimming at V came to 4 bases and at J to 3 bases, leaving 8 bases not matched to a gene. Germline V gene data show CDR1 as MRHNA and CDR2 as SNTAGT. The CDR3 coding sequence is TGTGCCAGCAGTGCCGTCGGGGGGGCAGGTGGGGCCAACGTCCTGACTTTC. Its translation is CASSAVGGAGGANVLTF.

The chain has TRBV6-6 and TRBJ1-4, with D uncertain. Trimming pared 6 bases from V and 8 bases from J, leaving 16 bases between. Germline V lookup: CDR1 MNHNY, CDR2 SVGAGI (reference sequence). The CDR3 covers 14 residues. DNA for the CDR3: TGTGCCAGCAGGAACGGAGCGATCGGGGAAAAACTGTTTTTT. Amino acids: CASRNGAIGEKLFF.

The chain carries TRBV7-2 and TRBJ1-2; the match to TRBD1 covers 7 bases. The germline gives CDR1 SGHTA, CDR2 FQGNSA. V lost 4 bases and J lost 8; bases outside the gene matches: 4. The CDR3 is made up of 12 amino acids. CDR3 coding DNA: TGTGCCAGCAGCTCGACAGGGAGAGGCTACACCTTC. As protein: CASSSTGRGYTF.

The genes are TRBV19 and TRBJ1-2, with a possible D match to TRBD1 (6 bases). This CDR3 is built from 17 residues. The germline V gene encodes CDR1 LNHDA and CDR2 SQIVND (reference sequence). V gave up 3 bases and J gave up 6 bases, with 23 bases separating them. CDR3 nucleotide sequence: TGTGCCAGTAGTATCTCGGAGTATTCCCCAGGGGACGATGGCTACACCTTC. The encoded protein is CASSISEYSPGDDGYTF.